Each of the 10 T cell receptor beta chains below was sequenced from the same sample in a study of T cell clonality in common variable immunodeficiency (dated by TCRdb to 2014 to 2015). Library prep was done by the immunoSEQ multiplex PCR assay. Sourced from immuneACCESS, this table was stored by TCRdb with only in-frame sequences that have V and J called. A share of the clones is absent; for the studies checked, an unresolved V gene accounts for under half, and the remainder has no known explanation. This sample contains around 45,000 clones, none of which is a singleton. Of the sample, 0.6% to 0.8% falls within the top ten clones. Source material: peripheral blood mononuclear cells. These receptors were collected from a person aged 18 to 69 in good health.

This clone was detected many times. The CDR3 is cut off 3 residues early in the read; its end comes from the germline J gene. The chain is built from TRBV20-1 and TRBJ2-2; D is ambiguous. The CDR3 loop spans 15 amino acids. Germline V CDR1 and CDR2: DFQATT, SNEGSKA (reference sequence). The V end was cut by 3 bases, the J end by 1 base, with 12 bases between. Partial CDR3 DNA: TGCAGTGCTAGGGCCGGCCCGGGGAACACCGGGGAG. Protein product: CSARAGPGNTGE. The complete CDR3 protein is CSARAGPGNTGELFF.

Many counts were recorded for this clone. Read data end 3 residues before the CDR3 end; the end is taken from the germline J gene. The chain couples TRBV20-1 to TRBJ1-3; tentative D call: TRBD1 (5 bases). The CDR3 has 16 residues. V lost 1 base to trimming and J lost 2 bases, with 15 bases between them. The germline V gene has CDR1 DFQATT and CDR2 SNEGSKA (reference sequence). The sequenced CDR3 bases are TGCAGTGCTAGAGGGGGCAGGTGGGGAACTGGAAACACC. Protein: CSARGGRWGTGNT. The full CDR3 protein is CSARGGRWGTGNTIYF.

The table lists this clone with many counts. The sequence runs out 3 residues before the end of the CDR3; the remainder is reconstructed from the germline J gene. The V call is TRBV6-4, the J call TRBJ2-2, with 10 bases identical to TRBD1. Unmatched junction bases numbered 4, after V lost 2 bases and J lost 4 bases. Germline CDR1 and CDR2: MRHNA and SNTAGT. The length of the CDR3 is 16 residues. This CDR3 reads CASSDPRDRGTGELFF. CDR3 DNA (partial): TGTGCCAGCAGTGACCCCCGGGACAGGGGCACCGGGGAG.

This clone was counted at least ten times. The CDR3 extends 3 residues past the end of the read, so its final part is completed from the germline J gene. This chain connects TRBV5-1 to TRBJ2-1, with unresolved D. The CDR3 is 11 amino acids. Germline CDR1 reads SGHRS; CDR2 reads YFSETQ. V was clipped by 3 bases and J by 4 bases, with 2 bases between them. The CDR3 loop reads CASSSYNEQFF. CDR3 DNA (partial): TGCGCCAGCAGCTCGTACAATGAG.

This clone was counted at least ten times. Read data end 3 residues before the CDR3 end; the end is taken from the germline J gene. The V and J genes are TRBV30 and TRBJ1-6; 7 positions match TRBD1. The germline gives CDR1 GTSNPN, CDR2 SVGIG (reference sequence). The CDR3 contains 15 residues. Losses at the gene ends were 2 bases for V and 7 bases for J; bases not matched to a gene: 8. The CDR3: CAWSSTGTVNSPLHF. Partial CDR3 DNA: TGTGCCTGGAGTTCTACCGGGACAGTCAATTCACCC.

In its sample, this clone was seen many times. The CDR3 end is not reached by the read, which stops 3 residues before it; the germline J gene fills it in. The chain uses TRBV20-1 and TRBJ2-2, with 7 bases aligning to TRBD1. Germline values: CDR1 DFQATT, CDR2 SNEGSKA (reference sequence). V was pared by 5 bases and J by 4 bases, with 7 bases of the junction left unmatched. This CDR3 has 14 amino acids. This CDR3 is CSAFPTGSTGELFF. The sequenced CDR3 bases are TGCAGTGCTTTTCCGACAGGGAGCACCGGGGAG.

Ten or more counts support this clone. With the read ending 3 residues before the CDR3 end, the germline J gene is used to fill in that end. This rearrangement joins TRBV30 to TRBJ1-6; the D gene is possibly TRBD1 (5 bases). The CDR3 has 15 residues. V shed 3 bases and J shed 5 bases, with 14 bases lying between them. CDR1 and CDR2 (germline): GTSNPN, SVGIG (reference sequence). CDR3 region: CAWRLGQGDNSPLHF. The sequenced CDR3 bases are TGTGCCTGGAGATTAGGGCAGGGAGATAATTCACCC.

This clone was seen ten or more times. The CDR3 spells CSANDDRVRAEAFF. The covered CDR3 bases are TGCAGTGCTAACGACGACAGGGTCCGGGCTGAA. This chain connects TRBV20-1 to TRBJ1-1, with 7 nucleotides matching TRBD1. Coverage ceases 3 residues before the CDR3 finishes, and the germline J gene fills in the end. The ends lost 4 bases at V and 6 bases at J; junction bases unmatched: 11. The CDR3 has 14 amino acids. CDR1 is DFQATT, CDR2 SNEGSKA, per germline (reference sequence).

This clone was seen repeatedly, ten times or more. Sequencing ends 3 residues short of the CDR3 end; the germline J gene provides the rest. This chain uses TRBV7-9 with TRBJ2-5; 7 positions match TRBD1. Germline V gene data show CDR1 as SEHNR and CDR2 as FQNEAQ (reference sequence). The CDR3 loop spans 15 amino acids. V gave up 5 bases and J gave up 5 bases; unmatched junction bases: 11. The covered CDR3 bases are TGTGCCAGCAGCCGGGGACAGCGCGAGGTGGAGACC. It translates to CASSRGQREVET. The CDR3 reads in full as CASSRGQREVETQYF.

This clone has at least ten counts. The sequence runs out 3 residues before the end of the CDR3; the remainder is reconstructed from the germline J gene. The rearrangement joins TRBV29-1 to TRBJ2-3, with unresolved D. The V end was cut by 7 bases, the J end by 3 bases, with 8 bases between. This CDR3 has 11 amino acids. Germline lookup yields CDR1 SQVTM and CDR2 ANQGSEA. CDR3 region: CSGDSTDTQYF. The CDR3 bases that were read are TGCAGCGGTGACTCTACAGATACG.